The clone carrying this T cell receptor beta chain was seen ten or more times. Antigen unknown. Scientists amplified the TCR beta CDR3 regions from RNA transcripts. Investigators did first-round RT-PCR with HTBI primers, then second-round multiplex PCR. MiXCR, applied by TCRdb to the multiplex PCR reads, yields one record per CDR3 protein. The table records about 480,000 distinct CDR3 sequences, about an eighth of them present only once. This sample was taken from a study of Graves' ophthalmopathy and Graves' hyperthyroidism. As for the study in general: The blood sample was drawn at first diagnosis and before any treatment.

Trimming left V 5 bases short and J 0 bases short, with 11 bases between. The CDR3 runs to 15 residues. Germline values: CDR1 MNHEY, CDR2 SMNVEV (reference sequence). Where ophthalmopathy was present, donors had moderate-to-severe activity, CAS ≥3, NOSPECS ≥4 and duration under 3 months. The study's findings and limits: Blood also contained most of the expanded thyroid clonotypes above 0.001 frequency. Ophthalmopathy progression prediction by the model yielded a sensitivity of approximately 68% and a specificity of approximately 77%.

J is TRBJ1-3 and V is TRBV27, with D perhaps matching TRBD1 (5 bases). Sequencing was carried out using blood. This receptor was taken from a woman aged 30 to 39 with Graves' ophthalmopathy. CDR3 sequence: CASSPGLISGNTIYF. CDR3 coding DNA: TGTGCCAGCAGTCCGGGACTGATCTCTGGAAACACCATATATTTT.